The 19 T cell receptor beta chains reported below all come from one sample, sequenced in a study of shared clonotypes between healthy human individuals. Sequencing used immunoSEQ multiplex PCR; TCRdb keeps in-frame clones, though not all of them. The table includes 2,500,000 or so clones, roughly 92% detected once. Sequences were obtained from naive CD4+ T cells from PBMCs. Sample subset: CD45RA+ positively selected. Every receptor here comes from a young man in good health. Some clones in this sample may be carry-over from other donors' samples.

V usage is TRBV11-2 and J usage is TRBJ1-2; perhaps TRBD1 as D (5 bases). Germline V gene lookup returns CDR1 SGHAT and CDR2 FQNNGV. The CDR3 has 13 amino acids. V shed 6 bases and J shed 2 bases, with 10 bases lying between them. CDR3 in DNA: TGTGCCAGCAGGGGGACGGTGAACTATGGCTACACCTTC. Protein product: CASRGTVNYGYTF. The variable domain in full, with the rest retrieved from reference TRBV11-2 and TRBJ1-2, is EAGVAQSPRYKIIEKRQSVAFWCNPISGHATLYWYQQILGQGPKLLIQFQNNGVVDDSQLPKDRFSAERLKGVDSTLKIQPAKLEDSAVYLCASRGTVNYGYTFGSGTRLTVV.

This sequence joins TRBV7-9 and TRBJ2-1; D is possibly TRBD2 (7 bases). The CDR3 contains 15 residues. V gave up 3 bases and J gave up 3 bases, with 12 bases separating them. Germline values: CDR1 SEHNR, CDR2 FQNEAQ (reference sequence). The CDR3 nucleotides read TGTGCCAGCAGCTTGAGAGGGGGGGACTACAATGAGCAGTTCTTC. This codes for CASSLRGGDYNEQFF.

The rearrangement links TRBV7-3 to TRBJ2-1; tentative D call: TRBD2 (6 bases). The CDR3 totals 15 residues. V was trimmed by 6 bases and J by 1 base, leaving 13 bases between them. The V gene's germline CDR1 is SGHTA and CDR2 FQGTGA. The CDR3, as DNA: TGTGCCAGCAGTCTTCTAGCGACTTCCTACAATGAGCAGTTCTTC. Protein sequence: CASSLLATSYNEQFF.

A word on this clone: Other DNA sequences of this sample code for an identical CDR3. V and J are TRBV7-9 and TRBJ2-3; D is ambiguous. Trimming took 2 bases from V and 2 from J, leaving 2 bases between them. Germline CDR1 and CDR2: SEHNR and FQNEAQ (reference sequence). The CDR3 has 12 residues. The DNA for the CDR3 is TGTGCCAGCAGCTTATCCACAGATACGCAGTATTTT. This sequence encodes CASSLSTDTQYF.

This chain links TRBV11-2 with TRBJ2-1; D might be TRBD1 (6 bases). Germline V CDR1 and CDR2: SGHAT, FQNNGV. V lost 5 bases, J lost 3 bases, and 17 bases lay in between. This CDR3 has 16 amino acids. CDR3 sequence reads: CASSQQGWGNYNEQFF. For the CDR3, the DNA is TGTGCCAGCAGCCAACAGGGATGGGGGAACTACAATGAGCAGTTCTTC.

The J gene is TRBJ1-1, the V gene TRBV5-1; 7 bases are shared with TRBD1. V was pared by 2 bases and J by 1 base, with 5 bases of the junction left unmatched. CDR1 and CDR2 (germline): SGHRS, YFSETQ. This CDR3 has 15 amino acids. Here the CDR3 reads CASSFQGGTNTEAFF. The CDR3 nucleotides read TGCGCCAGCAGCTTCCAGGGGGGGACGAACACTGAAGCTTTCTTT.

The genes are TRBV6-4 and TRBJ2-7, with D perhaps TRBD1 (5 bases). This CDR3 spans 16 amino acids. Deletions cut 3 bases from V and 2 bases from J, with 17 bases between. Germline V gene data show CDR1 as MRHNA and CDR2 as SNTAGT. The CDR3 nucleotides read TGTGCCAGCAGTGAGTTCATACAGGTCTGGACCTACGAGCAGTACTTC. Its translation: CASSEFIQVWTYEQYF.

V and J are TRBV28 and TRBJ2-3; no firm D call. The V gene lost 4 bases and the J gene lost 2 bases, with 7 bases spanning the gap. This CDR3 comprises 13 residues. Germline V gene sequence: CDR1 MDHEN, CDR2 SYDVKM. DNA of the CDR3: TGTGCCAGCAGTTCCCCCCTCACAGATACGCAGTATTTT. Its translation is CASSSPLTDTQYF.

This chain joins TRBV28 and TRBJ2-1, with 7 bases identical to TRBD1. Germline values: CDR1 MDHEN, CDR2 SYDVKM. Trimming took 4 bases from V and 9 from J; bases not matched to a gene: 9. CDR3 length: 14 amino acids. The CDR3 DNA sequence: TGTGCCAGCAGTTCCACCGGGACAGCCATTGAGCAGTTCTTC. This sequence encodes CASSSTGTAIEQFF.

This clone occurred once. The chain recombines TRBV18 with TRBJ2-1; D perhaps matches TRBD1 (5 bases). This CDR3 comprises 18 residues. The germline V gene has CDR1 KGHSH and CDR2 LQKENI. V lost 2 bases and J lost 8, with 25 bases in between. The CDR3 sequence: CASSPRVGQGISGDEQFF. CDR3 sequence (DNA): TGTGCCAGCTCACCAAGGGTGGGGCAGGGAATAAGTGGCGATGAGCAGTTCTTC.

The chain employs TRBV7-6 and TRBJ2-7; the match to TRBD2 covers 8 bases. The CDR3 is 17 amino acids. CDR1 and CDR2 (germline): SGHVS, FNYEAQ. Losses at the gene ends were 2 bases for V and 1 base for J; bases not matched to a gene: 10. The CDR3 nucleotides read TGTGCCAGCAGCTTACGGATCCGCGGGAGGAGGTCCTACGAGCAGTACTTC. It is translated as CASSLRIRGRRSYEQYF.

The DNA for the CDR3 is TGTGCCAGCAGGCCGGGACAGGGATCGAACACCGGGGAGCTGTTTTTT. This translates into CASRPGQGSNTGELFF. The rearrangement uses TRBV5-4 and TRBJ2-2; 9 nucleotides match TRBD1. This CDR3 is 16 amino acids long. Unmatched junction bases numbered 5, after V lost 5 bases and J lost 0 bases. Germline V gives CDR1 SGHNT, CDR2 YYREEE (reference sequence).

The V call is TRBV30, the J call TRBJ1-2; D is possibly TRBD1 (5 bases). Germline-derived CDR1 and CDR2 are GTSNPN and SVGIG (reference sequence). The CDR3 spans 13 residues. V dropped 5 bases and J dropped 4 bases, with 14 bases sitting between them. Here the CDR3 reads CAWGRQPGYGYTF. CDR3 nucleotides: TGTGCCTGGGGTCGACAGCCTGGCTATGGCTACACCTTC.

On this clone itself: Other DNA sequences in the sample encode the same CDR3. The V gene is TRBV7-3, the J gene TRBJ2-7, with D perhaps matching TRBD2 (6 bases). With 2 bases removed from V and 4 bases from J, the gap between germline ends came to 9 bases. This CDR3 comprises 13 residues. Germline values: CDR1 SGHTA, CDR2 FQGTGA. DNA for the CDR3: TGTGCCAGCAGCTTATCTCGGGGGTACGAGCAGTACTTC. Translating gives CASSLSRGYEQYF.

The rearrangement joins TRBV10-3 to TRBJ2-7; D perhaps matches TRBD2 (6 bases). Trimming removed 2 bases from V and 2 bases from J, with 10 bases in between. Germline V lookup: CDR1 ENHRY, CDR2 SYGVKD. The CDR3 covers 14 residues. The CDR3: CAISEKRVAYEQYF. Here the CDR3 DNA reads TGTGCCATCAGTGAGAAGCGGGTGGCCTACGAGCAGTACTTC.

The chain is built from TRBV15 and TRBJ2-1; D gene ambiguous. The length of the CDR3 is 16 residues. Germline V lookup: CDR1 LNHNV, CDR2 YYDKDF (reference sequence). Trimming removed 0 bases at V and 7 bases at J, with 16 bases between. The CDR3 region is CATSRDVVTRGNEQFF. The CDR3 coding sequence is TGTGCCACCAGCAGAGATGTAGTGACAAGAGGTAATGAGCAGTTCTTC.

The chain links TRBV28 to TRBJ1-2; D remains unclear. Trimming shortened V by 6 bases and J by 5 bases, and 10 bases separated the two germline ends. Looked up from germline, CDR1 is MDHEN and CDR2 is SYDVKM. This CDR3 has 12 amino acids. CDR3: CASRSDAYGYTF. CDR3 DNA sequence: TGTGCCAGCAGGTCGGACGCTTATGGCTACACCTTC.

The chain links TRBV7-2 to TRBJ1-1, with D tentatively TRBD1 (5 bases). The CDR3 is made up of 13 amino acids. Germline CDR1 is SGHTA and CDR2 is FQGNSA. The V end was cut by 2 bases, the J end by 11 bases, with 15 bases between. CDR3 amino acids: CASSLNMGQEAFF. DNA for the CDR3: TGTGCCAGCAGCTTAAATATGGGGCAAGAGGCTTTCTTT.

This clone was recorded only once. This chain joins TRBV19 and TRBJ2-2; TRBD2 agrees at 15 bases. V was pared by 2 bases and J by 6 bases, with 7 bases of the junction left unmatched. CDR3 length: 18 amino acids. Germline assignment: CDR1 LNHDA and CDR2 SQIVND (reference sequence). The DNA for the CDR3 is TGTGCCAGTAGTATAAGGACTAGCGGGAGGGTTAGGGCCGGGGAGCTGTTTTTT. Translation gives CASSIRTSGRVRAGELFF.